This T cell receptor (beta chain) was identified in a study of T-cell reconstitution after alpha-beta-depleted transplantation in children. Study-wide results and limits: It was newly produced T cells that mostly accounted for T-cell counts and diversity one year after transplant. Expanded graft clones, several hundred of them, were reportedly the source of alpha-beta T cells about two months after transplant.

In its sample, this clonotype was seen many times. Its matching antigen is unknown. TCRbeta library construction was performed incorporating unique molecular identifiers. TCRdb itself ran the PCR reads through MiXCR, one entry per CDR3 protein. The repertoire includes about 300,000 distinct CDR3 sequences, 10% of them detected once, and around 7.6% sits in the top ten. Trimming left V 1 base short and J 4 bases short, with 11 bases between. The CDR3 consists of 13 residues. Germline CDR1 SQVTM, CDR2 ANQGSEA. This specimen was PBMCs, taken before TCRalphabeta/CD19-depleted stem cell transplant. The genes are TRBV29-1 and TRBJ2-7; D is possibly TRBD2 (6 bases). The source of this sequence is a boy younger than two with acute myeloid leukemia, due to receive a stem cell transplant. The CDR3 nucleotides read TGCAGCGTTGAAGGGCCCGGGGGTTACGAGCAGTACTTC. Translation gives CSVEGPGGYEQYF.